This T cell receptor (beta chain) was profiled in a study of blood T cell repertoires in COVID-19. V shed 7 bases and J shed 2 bases, with 14 bases lying between them. CDR1 is MNHEY and CDR2 is SVGAGI in the germline V gene. The CDR3 loop spans 14 amino acids. Assay: immunoSEQ multiplex PCR; the TCRdb copy retains only in-frame clones and omits some. Found here are around 25,000 clones, roughly 87% of them singletons; the top ten hold around 19%. The chain is built from TRBV6-5 and TRBJ1-1; TRBD1 is a possible D gene (5 bases). Sequencing was carried out using peripheral blood. This TCR derives from a human donor in a cohort sampled during active COVID-19. The CDR3 reads CASTPSWGNTEAFF. The CDR3 DNA follows: TGTGCCAGCACTCCTTCCTGGGGCAACACTGAAGCTTTCTTT.